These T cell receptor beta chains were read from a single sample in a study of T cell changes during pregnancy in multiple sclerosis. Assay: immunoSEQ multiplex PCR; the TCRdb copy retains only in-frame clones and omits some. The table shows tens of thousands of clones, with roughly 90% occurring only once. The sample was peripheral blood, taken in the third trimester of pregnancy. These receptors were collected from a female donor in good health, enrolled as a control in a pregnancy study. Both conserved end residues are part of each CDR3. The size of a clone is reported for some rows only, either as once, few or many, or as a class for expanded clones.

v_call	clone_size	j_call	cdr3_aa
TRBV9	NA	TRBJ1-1	CASSVGTGGTEAFF
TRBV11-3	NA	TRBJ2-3	CASSLVADTQYF
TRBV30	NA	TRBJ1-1	CAWSPGGGNTEAFF
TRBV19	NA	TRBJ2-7	CASSPPRGEQYF
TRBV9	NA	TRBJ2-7	CASSVAGGREQYF
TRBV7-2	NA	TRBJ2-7	CASSSGFSSSYEQYF
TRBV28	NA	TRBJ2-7	CANSDLKRQGGTYEQYF
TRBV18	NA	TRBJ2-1	CASSPPAGVSYNEQFF
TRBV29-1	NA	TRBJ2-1	CSVPEGGTDYNEQFF
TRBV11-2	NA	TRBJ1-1	CASSFVTGEAFF
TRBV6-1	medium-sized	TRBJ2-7	CASSEQGHDEQYF
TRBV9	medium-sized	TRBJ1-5	CASSEAQGTGQPQHF
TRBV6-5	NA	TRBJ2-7	CASGRGGLYEQYF
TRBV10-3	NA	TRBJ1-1	CAISANPSGTGANTEAFF
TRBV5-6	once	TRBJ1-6	CASSHNLRTGVNSPLHF
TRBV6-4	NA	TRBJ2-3	CASSEREIDTQYF
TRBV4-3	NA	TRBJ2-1	CASSQGLLNEQFF
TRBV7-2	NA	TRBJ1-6	CASSSGDNSPLHF
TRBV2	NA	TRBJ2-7	CASSEAEGTSGYEQYF
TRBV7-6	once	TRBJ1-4	CASSKTGGRGTNEKLFF
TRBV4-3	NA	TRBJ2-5	CASSPTSGGASETQYF
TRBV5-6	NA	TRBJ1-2	CASSFPGDLYGYTF
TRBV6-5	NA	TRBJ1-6	CASSYADRGLNSPLHF
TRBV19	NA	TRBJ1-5	CASSIVTNQPQHF
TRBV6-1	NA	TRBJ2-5	CASSESSETQYF
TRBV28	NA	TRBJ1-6	CASSFPTGRNSPLHF
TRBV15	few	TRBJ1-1	CATSRVLNTEAFF
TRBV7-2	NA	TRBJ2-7	CASSYKGAYEQYF
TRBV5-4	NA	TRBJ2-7	CASSSARTRGVDEQYF
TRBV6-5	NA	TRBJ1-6	CASSRDRNYSPLHF
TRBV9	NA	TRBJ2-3	CASSVASGYTDTQYF
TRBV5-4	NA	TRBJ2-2	CASSLAGGNTGELFF
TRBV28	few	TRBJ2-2	CACSGQALNTGELFF
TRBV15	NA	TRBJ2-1	CATSRASGTSYNEQFF
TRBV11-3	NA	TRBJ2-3	CASSPGGTEGTDTQYF
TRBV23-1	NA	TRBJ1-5	CASSQSGRPRDQPQHF
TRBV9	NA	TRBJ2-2	CASSVALAGGYGGTGELFF
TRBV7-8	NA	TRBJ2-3	CASSFLVTVSSGTDTQYF
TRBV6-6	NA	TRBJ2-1	CASETGTGSYNEQFF
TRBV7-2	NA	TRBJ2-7	CASSLAGAGEQYF
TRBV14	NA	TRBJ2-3	CASSQDFRASTDTQYF
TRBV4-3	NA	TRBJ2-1	CASSQRTGNYNEQFF
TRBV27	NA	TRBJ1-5	CASSVGQGPNQPQHF
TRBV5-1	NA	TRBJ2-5	CASSPGTSGETQYF
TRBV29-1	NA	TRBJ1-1	CSVEGGRGAFF
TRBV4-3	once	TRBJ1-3	CASSPGGTVGLGNTIYF
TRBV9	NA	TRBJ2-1	CASSVGGRTTSNEQFF
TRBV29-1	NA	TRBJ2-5	CSSDRVGETQYF
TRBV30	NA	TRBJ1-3	CAWSAVVDTIYF